This entry is about one T cell receptor beta chain. Its antigen is unidentified. The data were obtained in a study of cytomegalovirus exposure and HLA in healthy donors. Primers: 60 Vbeta forward and 13 Jbeta reverse. In the study's own analysis: Among the unique TCR beta chains that a later analysis counted, about 84 million in all, 10 million to 14 million were shared. Repertoires were generated with immunoSEQ multiplex PCR, while TCRdb's copy carries only in-frame clones and drops some. The V and J calls and clone size were taken over from that table, and D and trimming were inferred from the DNA. The table includes under 250,000 clones, around 78% detected once. The study, taken as a whole, reports: In vitro data verified a few CMV-associated chains as specific for CMV antigens.

Material: PBMCs. This clonotype was obtained from a boy aged 5-17 years in good health and CMV-seronegative.

CDR3 sequence reads: CASSLDPGTEAEQYF. The DNA for the CDR3 is TGTGCCAGCAGCTTAGACCCCGGGACAGAAGCCGAGCAGTACTTC. The J gene is TRBJ2-7, the V gene TRBV7-9; 7 bases are shared with TRBD1. In germline, CDR1 is SEHNR, CDR2 FQNEAQ (reference sequence). The CDR3 runs to 15 residues. With V trimmed by 1 base and J by 6 bases, 9 bases remained unmatched. The full variable domain, its missing parts supplied by reference TRBV7-9 and TRBJ2-7, is DTGVSQNPRHKITKRGQNVTFRCDPISEHNRLYWYRQTLGQGPEFLTYFQNEAQLEKSRLLSDRFSAERPKGSFSTLEIQRTEQGDSAMYLCASSLDPGTEAEQYFGPGTRLTVT.